The 17 T cell receptor beta chains presented below share a single source sample, sequenced in a study of blood T cell repertoires in COVID-19. Produced via immunoSEQ multiplex PCR; TCRdb's table is partial and in-frame only. The profile shows a few hundred thousand clones, about 80% of them singletons. The sequencing sample was made of peripheral blood. These TCRs come from a woman aged 45-65 years with acute or convalescent COVID-19.

The V call is TRBV11-3, the J call TRBJ2-5, with TRBD2 matching over 12 bases. The CDR3 has 16 residues. J lost 0 bases, V lost 1 base, and 0 bases had no gene match. Germline V gives CDR1 SGHNT, CDR2 YENEEA. For the CDR3, the DNA is TGTGCCAGCAGCTTAGGGACTAGCGGGGACCAAGAGACCCAGTACTTC. Translating it yields CASSLGTSGDQETQYF.

The gene calls are TRBV5-8 and TRBJ1-3; 8 bases agree with TRBD1. The trim removed 2 bases at V and 6 bases at J, leaving 7 bases unmatched. This CDR3 region has 15 residues. CDR1 is SGHTS and CDR2 is YDEGEE in the germline V gene. CDR3 residues: CASSFQGAKENTIYF. The CDR3 nucleotides are TGTGCCAGCAGCTTTCAGGGGGCAAAGGAAAACACCATATATTTT.

This chain uses TRBV3-1 (or the pseudogene TRBV3-2) with TRBJ2-7; no clear D gene. CDR1 and CDR2 from the germline V gene are LGHDT and YNNKEL (reference sequence). The CDR3 is 15 amino acids. Trimming stripped 0 bases from V and 2 bases from J, with 11 bases between. This chain's CDR3 is CASSQDFRAPYEQYF. For the CDR3, the DNA is TGTGCCAGCAGCCAAGATTTTCGCGCACCCTACGAGCAGTACTTC.

Here the CDR3 reads CASHMRGRHEQYF. As DNA, the CDR3 is TGTGCCAGCCATATGCGGGGGCGCCACGAGCAGTACTTC. J is TRBJ2-7 and V is TRBV28; a weak D match, TRBD2 (7 bases). This CDR3 is built from 13 residues. The V and J ends lost 8 bases and 5 bases respectively, with 16 bases between them. In germline, CDR1 is MDHEN, CDR2 SYDVKM. The variable domain in full, completed from reference TRBV28 and TRBJ2-7, reads DVKVTQSSRYLVKRTGEKVFLECVQDMDHENMFWYRQDPGLGLRLIYFSYDVKMKEKGDIPEGYSVSREKKERFSLILESASTNQTSMYLCASHMRGRHEQYFGPGTRLTVT.

The sample holds a few counts of this clone. CDR3 nucleotides: TGTGCCAGCAGCTTGGACGGGAGGACCTACAATGAGCAGTTCTTC. It is translated as CASSLDGRTYNEQFF. V gene TRBV5-6 combines with J gene TRBJ2-1; 7 nucleotides line up with TRBD2. This CDR3 has 15 amino acids. Trimming took 0 bases from V and 2 from J; bases not matched to a gene: 2. Germline loops: CDR1 SGHDT, CDR2 YYEEEE.

The rearrangement uses TRBV4-1 and TRBJ1-2; tentatively, D is TRBD1 (6 bases). The CDR3 totals 16 residues. V was trimmed by 3 bases and J by 1 base, leaving 15 bases between them. Germline lookup yields CDR1 MGHRA and CDR2 YSYEKL. This chain's CDR3 is CASSQGQGPVNYGYTF. The CDR3 nucleotides read TGCGCCAGCAGCCAGGGTCAGGGGCCCGTTAACTATGGCTACACCTTC.

The genes are TRBV6-1 and TRBJ1-5; D is uncertain. The CDR3 runs 15 residues. The germline V gene encodes CDR1 MNHNS and CDR2 SASEGT. Trimming cost V 3 bases and J 1 base, with 10 bases left between them. As DNA, the CDR3 is TGTGCCAGCAGTGATTCTTCGGGGAGCAATCAGCCCCAGCATTTT. Its translation is CASSDSSGSNQPQHF.

This clone was seen a handful of times. The chain combines TRBV14 with TRBJ2-6, with TRBD2 as a possible D gene (5 bases). Germline CDR1 SGHDN, CDR2 FVKESK. V was clipped by 0 bases and J by 0 bases, with 9 bases between them. CDR3 length: 17 amino acids. The CDR3 reads CASSQERGGSGANVLTF. The CDR3 DNA follows: TGTGCCAGCAGCCAAGAAAGAGGAGGCTCTGGGGCCAACGTCCTGACTTTC.

CDR3 coding DNA: TGTGCCAGCAGCCCCGGACTGACTGCACAAGATACGCAGTATTTT. This translates into CASSPGLTAQDTQYF. The chain is built from TRBV5-6 and TRBJ2-3, with D maybe TRBD2 (5 bases). The CDR3 extends over 15 amino acids. Germline assignment: CDR1 SGHDT and CDR2 YYEEEE. V lost 4 bases and J 5 bases, leaving 17 bases between the germline ends.

The V and J genes are TRBV10-3 and TRBJ2-1; no firm D call. Germline-derived CDR1 and CDR2 are ENHRY and SYGVKD. The CDR3 sequence is 13 residues long. Deletions cut 1 base from V and 6 bases from J, with 7 bases between. As DNA, the CDR3 is TGTGCCATCAGTGAGTTGGCTTTCAATGAGCAGTTCTTC. Translated: CAISELAFNEQFF.

DNA for the CDR3: TGCAGCGTTCGGACAGGCGGATCAACTAATGAAAAACTGTTTTTT. Its translation: CSVRTGGSTNEKLFF. This sequence joins TRBV29-1 and TRBJ1-4; 7 positions agree with TRBD1. Germline V gene data show CDR1 as SQVTM and CDR2 as ANQGSEA. The CDR3 totals 15 residues. The ends lost 5 bases at V and 0 bases at J; junction bases unmatched: 6.

This chain links TRBV11-3 with TRBJ2-6; tentatively, D is TRBD1 (5 bases). CDR1 and CDR2 (germline): SGHNT, YENEEA. V was cut by 5 bases and J by 5 bases, with 16 bases left in between. The CDR3 totals 16 residues. Here the CDR3 DNA reads TGTGCCAGCAGCCCGGAAACAGGCCCACGGGCCAACGTCCTGACTTTC. Encoded protein: CASSPETGPRANVLTF.

J is TRBJ1-4 and V is TRBV12-3 or TRBV12-4; D remains unclear. CDR3 size: 12 residues. V was cut by 6 bases and J by 8 bases, with 10 bases left in between. This CDR3 reads CASRATYEKLFF. In DNA, the CDR3 is TGTGCCAGCAGAGCTACTTACGAAAAACTGTTTTTT.

The rearrangement links TRBV15 to TRBJ2-3, with a weak D call TRBD2 (5 bases). Trimming stripped 1 base from V and 4 bases from J, with 12 bases between. The CDR3 covers 15 residues. Germline loops: CDR1 LNHNV, CDR2 YYDKDF (reference sequence). The CDR3 sequence: CATSRARAASDTQYF. CDR3 bases: TGTGCCACCAGCAGAGCGAGAGCGGCCTCAGATACGCAGTATTTT.

The chain employs TRBV12-3 or TRBV12-4 and TRBJ1-3, with D hard to call. V was cut by 11 bases and J by 4 bases, with 15 bases left in between. The CDR3 contains 13 residues. CDR3 sequence: CAGMRSSGNTIYF. The CDR3 DNA reads TGTGCCGGTATGAGGTCCTCCGGAAACACCATATATTTT.

This clone was seen a few times. J is TRBJ2-2 and V is TRBV7-9; TRBD1 matches 9 bases. Germline trimming cut 5 bases from V and 4 bases from J; bases unmatched to any gene: 5. This CDR3 comprises 15 residues. CDR1 and CDR2 (germline): SEHNR, FQNEAQ (reference sequence). The CDR3 loop is CASSQQGAVTGELFF. The CDR3 bases are TGTGCCAGCAGCCAACAGGGGGCTGTCACCGGGGAGCTGTTTTTT.

The genes are TRBV27 and TRBJ2-3; D is perhaps TRBD2 (5 bases). Germline V gene lookup returns CDR1 MNHEY and CDR2 SMNVEV (reference sequence). V lost 6 bases and J 1 base, leaving 14 bases between the germline ends. CDR3 length equals 15 residues. Written as DNA, the CDR3 is TGTGCCAGCAGCCCTTCTCACGGGGGCACAGATACGCAGTATTTT. This translates into CASSPSHGGTDTQYF.